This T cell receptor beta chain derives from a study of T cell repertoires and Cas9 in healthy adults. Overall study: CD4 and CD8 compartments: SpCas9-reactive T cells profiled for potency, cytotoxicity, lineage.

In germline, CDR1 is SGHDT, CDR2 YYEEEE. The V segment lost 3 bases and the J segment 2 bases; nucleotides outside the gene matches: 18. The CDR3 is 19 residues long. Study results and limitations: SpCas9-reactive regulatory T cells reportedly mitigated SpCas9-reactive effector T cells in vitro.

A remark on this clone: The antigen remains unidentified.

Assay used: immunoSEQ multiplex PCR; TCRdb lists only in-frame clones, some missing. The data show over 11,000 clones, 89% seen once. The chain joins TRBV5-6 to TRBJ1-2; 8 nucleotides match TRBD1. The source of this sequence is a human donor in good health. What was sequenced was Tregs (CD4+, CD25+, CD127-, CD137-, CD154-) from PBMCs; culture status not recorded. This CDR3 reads CASSSARWAGGLGNYGYTF. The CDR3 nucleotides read TGTGCCAGCAGCTCCGCGAGGTGGGCAGGGGGCTTAGGGAACTATGGCTACACCTTC. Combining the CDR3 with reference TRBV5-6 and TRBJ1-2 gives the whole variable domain DAGVTQSPTHLIKTRGQQVTLRCSPKSGHDTVSWYQQALGQGPQFIFQYYEEEERQRGNFPDRFSGHQFPNYSSELNVNALLLGDSALYLCASSSARWAGGLGNYGYTFGSGTRLTVV.